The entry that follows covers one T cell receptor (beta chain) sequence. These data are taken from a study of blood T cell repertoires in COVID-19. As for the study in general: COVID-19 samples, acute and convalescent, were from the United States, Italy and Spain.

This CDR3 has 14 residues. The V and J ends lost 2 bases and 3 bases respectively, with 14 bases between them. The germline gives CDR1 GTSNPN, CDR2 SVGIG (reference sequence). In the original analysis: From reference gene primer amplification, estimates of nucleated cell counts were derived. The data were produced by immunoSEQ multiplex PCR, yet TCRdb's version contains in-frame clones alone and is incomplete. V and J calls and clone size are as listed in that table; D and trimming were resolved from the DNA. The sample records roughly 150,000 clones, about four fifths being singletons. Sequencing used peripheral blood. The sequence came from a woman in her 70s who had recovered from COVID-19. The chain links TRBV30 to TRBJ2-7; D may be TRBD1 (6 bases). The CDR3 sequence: CAWSLMTGYYEQYF. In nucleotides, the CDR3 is TGTGCCTGGAGTTTAATGACAGGCTACTACGAGCAGTACTTC.